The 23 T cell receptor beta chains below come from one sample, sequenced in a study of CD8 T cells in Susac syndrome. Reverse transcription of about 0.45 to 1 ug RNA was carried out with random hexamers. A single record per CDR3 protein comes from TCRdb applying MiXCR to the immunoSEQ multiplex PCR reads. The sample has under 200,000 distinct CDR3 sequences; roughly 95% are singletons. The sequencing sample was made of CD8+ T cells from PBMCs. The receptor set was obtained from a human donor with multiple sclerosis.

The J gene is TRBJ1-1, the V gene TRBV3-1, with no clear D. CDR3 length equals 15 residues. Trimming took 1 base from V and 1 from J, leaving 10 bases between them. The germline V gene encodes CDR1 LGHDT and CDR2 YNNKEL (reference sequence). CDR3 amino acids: CASSQGYRKNTEAFF. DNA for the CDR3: TGTGCCAGCAGCCAAGGGTACCGGAAGAACACTGAAGCTTTCTTT.

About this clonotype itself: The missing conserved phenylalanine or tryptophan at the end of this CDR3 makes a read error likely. The CDR3 loop is CASSDSVLENIQYL. The CDR3 region has the DNA TGTGCCAGCAGTGATTCCGTGTTGGAAAACATTCAGTACCTC. J is TRBJ2-4 and V is TRBV2; no clear D gene. The CDR3 has 14 residues. Germline V gene lookup returns CDR1 SNHLY and CDR2 FYNNEI. V was clipped by 3 bases and J by 5 bases, with 11 bases between them.

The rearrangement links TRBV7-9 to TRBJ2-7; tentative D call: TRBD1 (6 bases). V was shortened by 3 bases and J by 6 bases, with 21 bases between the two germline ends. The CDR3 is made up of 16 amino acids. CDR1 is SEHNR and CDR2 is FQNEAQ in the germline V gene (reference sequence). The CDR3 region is CASSLYRAGAPGEQYF. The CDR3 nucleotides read TGTGCCAGCAGCTTGTACAGGGCAGGGGCCCCGGGCGAGCAGTACTTC. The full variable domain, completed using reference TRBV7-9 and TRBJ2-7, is DTGVSQNPRHKITKRGQNVTFRCDPISEHNRLYWYRQTLGQGPEFLTYFQNEAQLEKSRLLSDRFSAERPKGSFSTLEIQRTEQGDSAMYLCASSLYRAGAPGEQYFGPGTRLTVT.

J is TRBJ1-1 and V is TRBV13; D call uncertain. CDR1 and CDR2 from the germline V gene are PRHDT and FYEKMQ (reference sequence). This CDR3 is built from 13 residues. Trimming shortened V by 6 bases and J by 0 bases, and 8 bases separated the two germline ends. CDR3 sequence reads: CASSFSLNTEAFF. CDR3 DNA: TGTGCCAGCAGTTTCTCATTGAACACTGAAGCTTTCTTT. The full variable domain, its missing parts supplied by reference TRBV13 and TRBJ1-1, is AAGVIQSPRHLIKEKRETATLKCYPIPRHDTVYWYQQGPGQDPQFLISFYEKMQSDKGSIPDRFSAQQFSDYHSELNMSSLELGDSALYFCASSFSLNTEAFFGQGTRLTVV.

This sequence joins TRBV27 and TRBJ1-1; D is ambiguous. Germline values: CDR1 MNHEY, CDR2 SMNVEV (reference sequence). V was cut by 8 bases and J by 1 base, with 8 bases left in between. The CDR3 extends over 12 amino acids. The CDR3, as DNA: TGTGCCAGCCGGGTTGGGAACACTGAAGCTTTCTTT. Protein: CASRVGNTEAFF.

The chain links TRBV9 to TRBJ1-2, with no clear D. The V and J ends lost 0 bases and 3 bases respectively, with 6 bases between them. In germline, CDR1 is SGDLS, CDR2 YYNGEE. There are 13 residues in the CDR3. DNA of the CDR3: TGTGCCAGCAGCGTAGCGGTGGACTATGGCTACACCTTC. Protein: CASSVAVDYGYTF. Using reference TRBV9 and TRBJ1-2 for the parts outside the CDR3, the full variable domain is DSGVTQTPKHLITATGQRVTLRCSPRSGDLSVYWYQQSLDQGLQFLIQYYNGEERAKGNILERFSAQQFPDLHSELNLSSLELGDSALYFCASSVAVDYGYTFGSGTRLTVV.

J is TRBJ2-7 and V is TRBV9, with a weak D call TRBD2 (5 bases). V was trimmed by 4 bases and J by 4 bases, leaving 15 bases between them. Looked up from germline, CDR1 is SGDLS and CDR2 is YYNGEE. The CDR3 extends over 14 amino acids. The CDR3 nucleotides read TGTGCCAGCAGCCCCTCCCTCGGGGATTACGAGCAGTACTTC. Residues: CASSPSLGDYEQYF. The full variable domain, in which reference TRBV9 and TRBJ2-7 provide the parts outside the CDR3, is DSGVTQTPKHLITATGQRVTLRCSPRSGDLSVYWYQQSLDQGLQFLIQYYNGEERAKGNILERFSAQQFPDLHSELNLSSLELGDSALYFCASSPSLGDYEQYFGPGTRLTVT.

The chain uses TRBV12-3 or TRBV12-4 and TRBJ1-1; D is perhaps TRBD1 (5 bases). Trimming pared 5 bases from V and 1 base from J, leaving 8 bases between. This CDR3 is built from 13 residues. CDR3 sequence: CASSGGANTEAFF. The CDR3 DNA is TGTGCCAGCAGTGGCGGGGCGAACACTGAAGCTTTCTTT.

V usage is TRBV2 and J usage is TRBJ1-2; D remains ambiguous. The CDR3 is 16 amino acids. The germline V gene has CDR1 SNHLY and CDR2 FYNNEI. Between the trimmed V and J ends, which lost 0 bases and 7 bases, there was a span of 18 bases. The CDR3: CASSEAPMPDGAGYTF. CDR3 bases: TGTGCCAGCAGTGAAGCCCCTATGCCGGATGGAGCTGGCTACACCTTC.

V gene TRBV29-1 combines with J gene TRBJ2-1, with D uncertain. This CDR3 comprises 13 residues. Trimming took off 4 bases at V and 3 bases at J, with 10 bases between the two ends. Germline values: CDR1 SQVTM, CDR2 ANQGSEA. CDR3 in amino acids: CSVVTENYNEQFF. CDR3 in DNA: TGCAGCGTTGTTACGGAAAACTACAATGAGCAGTTCTTC.

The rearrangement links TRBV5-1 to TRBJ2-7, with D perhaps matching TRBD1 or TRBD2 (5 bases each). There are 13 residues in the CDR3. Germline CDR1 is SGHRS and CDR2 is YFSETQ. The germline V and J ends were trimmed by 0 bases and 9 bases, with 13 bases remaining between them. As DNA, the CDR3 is TGCGCCAGCAGCTTGGTTATGGGGCGGGTGCAGTACTTC. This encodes CASSLVMGRVQYF.

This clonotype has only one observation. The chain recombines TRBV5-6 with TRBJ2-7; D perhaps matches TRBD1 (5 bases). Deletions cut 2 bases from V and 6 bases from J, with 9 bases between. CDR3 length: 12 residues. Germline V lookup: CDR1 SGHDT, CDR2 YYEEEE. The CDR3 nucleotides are TGTGCCAGCAGCTTTACAGGCCCCGAGCAGTACTTC. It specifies CASSFTGPEQYF.

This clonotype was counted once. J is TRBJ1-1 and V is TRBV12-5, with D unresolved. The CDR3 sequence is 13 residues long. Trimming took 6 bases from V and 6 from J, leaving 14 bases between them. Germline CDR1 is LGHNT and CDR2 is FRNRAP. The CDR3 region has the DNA TGTGCTAGTGGCCGCGGGTCCCTTCCTGAAGCTTTCTTT. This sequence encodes CASGRGSLPEAFF. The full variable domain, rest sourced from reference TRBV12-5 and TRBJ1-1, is DARVTQTPRHKVTEMGQEVTMRCQPILGHNTVFWYRQTMMQGLELLAYFRNRAPLDDSGMPKDRFSAEMPDATLATLKIQPSEPRDSAVYFCASGRGSLPEAFFGQGTRLTVV.

The CDR3 sequence is CASSHGTSNEQFF. CDR3 DNA sequence: TGTGCCAGCAGCCACGGGACTAGCAATGAGCAGTTCTTC. The gene calls are TRBV7-9 and TRBJ2-1; TRBD2 aligns across 8 bases. V dropped 5 bases and J dropped 6; count of bases not matched to a gene: 3. The CDR3 spans 13 residues. Germline CDR1 SEHNR, CDR2 FQNEAQ (reference sequence).

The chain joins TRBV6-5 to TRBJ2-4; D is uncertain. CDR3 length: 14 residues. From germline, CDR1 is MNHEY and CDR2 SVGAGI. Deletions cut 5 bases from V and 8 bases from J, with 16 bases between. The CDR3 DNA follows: TGTGCCAGCAGTCCGTCCGAGAGTCGGGACATTCAGTACTTC. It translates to CASSPSESRDIQYF.

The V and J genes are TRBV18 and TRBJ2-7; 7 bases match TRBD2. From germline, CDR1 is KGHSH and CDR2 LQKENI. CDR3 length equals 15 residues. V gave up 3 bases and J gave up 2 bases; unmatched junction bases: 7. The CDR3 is CASSPEAGRAYEQYF. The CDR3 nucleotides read TGTGCCAGCTCACCGGAGGCGGGGAGGGCCTACGAGCAGTACTTC.

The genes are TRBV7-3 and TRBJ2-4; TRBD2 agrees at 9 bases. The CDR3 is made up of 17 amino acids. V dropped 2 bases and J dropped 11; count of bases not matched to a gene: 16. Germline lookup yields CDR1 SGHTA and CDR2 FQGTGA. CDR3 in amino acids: CASSLEGLRLAEGLQYF. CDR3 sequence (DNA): TGTGCCAGCAGCTTAGAAGGGCTGCGACTAGCGGAAGGACTTCAGTACTTC.

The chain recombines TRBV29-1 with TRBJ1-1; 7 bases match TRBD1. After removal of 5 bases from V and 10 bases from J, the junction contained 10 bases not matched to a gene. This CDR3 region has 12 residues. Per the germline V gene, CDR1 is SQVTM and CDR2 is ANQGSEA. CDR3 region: CSVRLQGPGAFF. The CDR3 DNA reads TGCAGCGTTAGATTACAGGGGCCTGGAGCTTTCTTT.

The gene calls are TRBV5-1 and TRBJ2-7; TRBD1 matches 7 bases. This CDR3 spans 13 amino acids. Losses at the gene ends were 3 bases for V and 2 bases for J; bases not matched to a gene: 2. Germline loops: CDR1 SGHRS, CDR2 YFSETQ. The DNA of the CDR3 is TGCGCCAGCAGCTCGACAGGGACCTACGAGCAGTACTTC. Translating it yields CASSSTGTYEQYF.

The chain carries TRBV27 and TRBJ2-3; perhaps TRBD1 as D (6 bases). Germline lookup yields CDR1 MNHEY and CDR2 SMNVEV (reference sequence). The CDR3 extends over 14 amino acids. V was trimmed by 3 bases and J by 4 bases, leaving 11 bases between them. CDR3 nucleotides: TGTGCCAGCAGTTTTGGACAGTCCGCAGATACGCAGTATTTT. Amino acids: CASSFGQSADTQYF.

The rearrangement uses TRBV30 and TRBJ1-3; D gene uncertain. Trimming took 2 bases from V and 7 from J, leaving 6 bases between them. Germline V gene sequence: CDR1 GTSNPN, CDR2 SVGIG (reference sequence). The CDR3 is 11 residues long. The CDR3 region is CAWSSQNTIYF. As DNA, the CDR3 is TGTGCCTGGAGTTCCCAGAACACCATATATTTT.

CDR3 loop: CASSEPDHTGELFF. The CDR3 nucleotides are TGTGCCAGCAGTGAACCAGACCACACCGGGGAGCTGTTTTTT. V gene TRBV25-1 combines with J gene TRBJ2-2; no definite D call. The length of the CDR3 is 14 residues. Germline V gene data show CDR1 as MGHDK and CDR2 as SYGVNS. Trimming pared 2 bases from V and 3 bases from J, leaving 7 bases between.

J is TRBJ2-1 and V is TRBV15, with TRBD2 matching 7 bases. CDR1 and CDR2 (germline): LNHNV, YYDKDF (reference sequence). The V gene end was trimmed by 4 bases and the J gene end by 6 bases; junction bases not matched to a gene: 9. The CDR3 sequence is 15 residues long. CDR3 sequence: CATSTKAGYLNEQFF. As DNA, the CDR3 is TGTGCCACCAGCACAAAAGCGGGGTACCTCAATGAGCAGTTCTTC.